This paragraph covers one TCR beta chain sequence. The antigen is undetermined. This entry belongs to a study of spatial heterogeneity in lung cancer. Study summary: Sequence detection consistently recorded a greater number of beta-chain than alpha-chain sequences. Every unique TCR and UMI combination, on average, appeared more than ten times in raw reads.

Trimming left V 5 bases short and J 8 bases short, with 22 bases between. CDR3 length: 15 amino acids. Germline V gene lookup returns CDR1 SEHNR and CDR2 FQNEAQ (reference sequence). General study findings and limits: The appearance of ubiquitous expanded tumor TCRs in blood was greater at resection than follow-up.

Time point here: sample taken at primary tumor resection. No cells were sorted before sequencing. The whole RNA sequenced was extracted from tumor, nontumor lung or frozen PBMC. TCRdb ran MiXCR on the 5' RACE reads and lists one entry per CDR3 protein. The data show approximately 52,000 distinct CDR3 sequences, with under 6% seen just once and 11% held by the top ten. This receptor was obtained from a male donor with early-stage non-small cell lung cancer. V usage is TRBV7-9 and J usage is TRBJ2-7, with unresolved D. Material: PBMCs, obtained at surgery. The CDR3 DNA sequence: TGTGCCAGCAGCCAAGGACCCGGGTCTCTTAGCAAGCAGTACTTC. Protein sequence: CASSQGPGSLSKQYF. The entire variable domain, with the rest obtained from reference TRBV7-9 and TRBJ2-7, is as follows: DTGVSQNPRHKITKRGQNVTFRCDPISEHNRLYWYRQTLGQGPEFLTYFQNEAQLEKSRLLSDRFSAERPKGSFSTLEIQRTEQGDSAMYLCASSQGPGSLSKQYFGPGTRLTVT.